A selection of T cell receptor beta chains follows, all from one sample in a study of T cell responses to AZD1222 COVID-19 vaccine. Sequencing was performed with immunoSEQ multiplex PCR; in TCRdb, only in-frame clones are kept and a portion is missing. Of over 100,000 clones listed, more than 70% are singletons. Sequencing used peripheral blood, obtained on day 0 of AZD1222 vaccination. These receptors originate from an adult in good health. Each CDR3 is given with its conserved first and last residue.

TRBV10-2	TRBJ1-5	CASSETGNQPQHF
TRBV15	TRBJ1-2	CATSRDVAGLGYTF
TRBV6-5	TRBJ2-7	CASRTGGPYEQYF
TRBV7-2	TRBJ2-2	CASSLLGPFTGELFF
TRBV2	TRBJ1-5	CASSVGLYSNQPQHF
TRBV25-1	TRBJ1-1	CASRRSGNTEAFF
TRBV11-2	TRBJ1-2	CASSREAGGYTF
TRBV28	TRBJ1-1	CASSTTGGTEAFF
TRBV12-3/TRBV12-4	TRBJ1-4	CASSLARGELFF
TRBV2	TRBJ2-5	CASSLHPQETQYF
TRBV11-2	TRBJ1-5	CASSLLRDRANNQPQHF
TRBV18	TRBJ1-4	CASSPRDNPGEKLFF
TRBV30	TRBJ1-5	CAWRQGVNQPQHF
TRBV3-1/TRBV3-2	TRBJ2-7	CASSQGHNYEQYF
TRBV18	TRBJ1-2	CASSLRTGGSLNYGYTF
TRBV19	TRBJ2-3	CASSIRPDRDTQYF
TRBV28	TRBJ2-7	CASIPTGGDPSKQYF
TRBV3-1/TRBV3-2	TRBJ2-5	CASSQDHVGGSETQYF
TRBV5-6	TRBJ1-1	CASYTIKGPEAFF
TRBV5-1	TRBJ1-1	CASSKPGQGGATEAFF
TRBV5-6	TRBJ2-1	CASSLQGNEQFF
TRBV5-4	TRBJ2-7	CASSPRTGAIYEQYF
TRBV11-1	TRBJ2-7	CASSLVATGSHEQYF
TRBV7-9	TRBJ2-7	CATRGEREFNEQYF
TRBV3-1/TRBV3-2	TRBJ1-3	CASSFLGDATGNTIYF
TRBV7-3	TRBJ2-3	CASSLSGQGPDTQYF
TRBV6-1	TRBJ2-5	CASSDGAGLETQYF
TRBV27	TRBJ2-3	CASGLGVSRDTQYF
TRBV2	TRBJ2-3	CASRRSSSGSTDTQYF
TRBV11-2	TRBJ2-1	CASSLDYYYNEQFF
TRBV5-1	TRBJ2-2	CASSSGTVDGELFF
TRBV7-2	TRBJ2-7	CASSARGRGAYEQYF
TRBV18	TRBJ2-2	CASSPRDGNTGELFF
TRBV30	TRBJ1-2	CAWSRTGRAAGYTF
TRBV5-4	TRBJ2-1	CASSLAYGTYNEQFF
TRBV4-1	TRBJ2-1	CASSQDPTGVHYNEQFF
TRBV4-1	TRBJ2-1	CASSLGDGSLNEQFF
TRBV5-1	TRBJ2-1	CASSLGQIYNEQFF
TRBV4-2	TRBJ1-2	CASSQDLPGEEGGYTF
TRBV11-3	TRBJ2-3	CASSLGLAGETDTQYF
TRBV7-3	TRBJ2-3	CASSLKLSGTDTQYF
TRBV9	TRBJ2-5	CASSVADRGTQETQYF
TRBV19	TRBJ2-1	CASSIGRGDEQFF
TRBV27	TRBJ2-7	CASRPGATGEQYF
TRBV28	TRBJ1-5	CASRKDGQPQHF
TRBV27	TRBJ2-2	CASSLLGGAAGELFF
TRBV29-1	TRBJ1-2	CSGRGSTPLYGYTF
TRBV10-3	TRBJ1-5	CAISGGGSSNQPQHF
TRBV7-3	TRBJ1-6	CASSPGTGIGSPLHF
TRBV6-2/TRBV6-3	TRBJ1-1	CASSQGSTEAFF
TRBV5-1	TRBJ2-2	CAILSDTGELFF
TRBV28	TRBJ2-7	CASSLIGMEQYF